These T cell receptor beta chains were read from a single sample in a study of blood T cell repertoires in COVID-19. The repertoire was sequenced with immunoSEQ multiplex PCR; TCRdb's copy has only in-frame clones and lacks some. The sample records 95,000 to 150,000 clones, 70% to 90% being singletons. Sequenced: peripheral blood. These receptors were taken from a woman aged 50 to 60 with active or convalescent COVID-19. Each CDR3 is given without its conserved first and last residue.

V gene	J gene	CDR3 protein
TRBV13	TRBJ2-4	ASSSPVAGVIQY
TRBV5-1	TRBJ2-1	ASSLGTTGNEQF
TRBV5-5	TRBJ1-5	ASSDLGGVQPQH
TRBV28	TRBJ2-1	ASSFMTSGRSEQF
TRBV18	TRBJ2-1	ASSPKGQYNEQF
TRBV24-1	TRBJ2-2	ATSEVAGETGELF
TRBV28	TRBJ2-5	ASSLYGTEQETQY
TRBV27	TRBJ2-5	ASSLFPQETQY
TRBV3-1/TRBV3-2	TRBJ2-5	ASSQGLAQETQY
TRBV25-1	TRBJ1-4	GLGTATNEKLF
TRBV5-4	TRBJ1-2	ASSSAAGVK
TRBV9	TRBJ1-3	ASSATGSGNTIY
TRBV5-5	TRBJ2-3	ASRVLAGGPGTDTQY
TRBV6-1	TRBJ2-2	ASSGGTSGTTGELF
TRBV3-1/TRBV3-2	TRBJ1-1	ASSPGTESEAF
TRBV7-8	TRBJ2-7	ASSLVLLAGTYEQY
TRBV27	TRBJ2-7	ASSFSRTGPSYEQY
TRBV18	TRBJ1-4	ASSTDRGDEKLF
TRBV28	TRBJ2-1	ASSFLGVQANEQF
TRBV7-6	TRBJ1-5	ASSYPDKVYSNQPQH
TRBV6-5	TRBJ2-7	ASRGLAGASYEQY
TRBV19	TRBJ1-5	ASSINRNRDQPQH
TRBV9	TRBJ1-2	ASSVGGSSNYGYT
TRBV9	TRBJ2-3	ASSLQPDRGTDTQY
TRBV7-2	TRBJ1-2	ASSTPEGARGYT
TRBV19	TRBJ2-1	ATGGVEQF
TRBV7-9	TRBJ1-2	ASSPVLTENYGYT
TRBV9	TRBJ1-4	ASSVAGTSNEKLF
TRBV5-1	TRBJ1-6	ASRLGGNNSPLH
TRBV6-2/TRBV6-3	TRBJ2-7	ASSNPGQKTYEQY
TRBV5-1	TRBJ2-1	ASSATSGPHNEQF
TRBV9	TRBJ2-3	ASSRLAGVPDTQY
TRBV5-8	TRBJ1-2	ASSLEGISYGYT
TRBV28	TRBJ1-2	ASSWAGTGGFSYYGYT
TRBV7-6	TRBJ2-3	ASAGAGGPTDTQY
TRBV19	TRBJ1-5	ASQDRAHQPQH
TRBV5-4	TRBJ2-5	ASSLDRVQETQY
TRBV3-1/TRBV3-2	TRBJ2-7	ASSPGTTTYEQY
TRBV7-2	TRBJ1-3	ASSLSVQVANTIY
TRBV5-1	TRBJ2-1	ASSLTWQAENEQF
TRBV6-5	TRBJ2-2	ASSHGGTGELF
TRBV11-2	TRBJ2-5	ASSFAIGGAETQY
TRBV20-1	TRBJ2-5	SAPSSETQY